This T cell receptor (beta chain) was retrieved from a study of cytomegalovirus exposure and HLA in healthy donors. CDR1 and CDR2 (germline): SGHVS, FNYEAQ. The CDR3 consists of 15 residues. V lost 1 base, J lost 3 bases, and 10 bases lay in between. Among the donors, all were healthy bone marrow donors. This clone came up once. Its antigen is as yet unknown. The PCR employed 60 Vbeta primers together with 13 Jbeta primers. Data came from immunoSEQ multiplex PCR; TCRdb stores just in-frame clones and leaves some out. The sample has some 110,000 clones, roughly 80% seen once; the top ten hold 4.5% to 5%. Broader study findings: Researchers counted about 150 TCR beta chains as cytomegalovirus-associated. In vitro work confirmed that a few CMV-associated chains recognize CMV antigens. Prior analysis indicated that the majority of TCR beta V segments exhibited productivity approximately 87% or approximately 30% of the time.

Source material: PBMCs. This receptor was identified in a man aged 50-59 years in good health and CMV-seropositive. V is TRBV7-6 and J is TRBJ1-3; the D is unclear. The CDR3 is CASSLGNAVGNTIYF. In DNA form, the CDR3 reads TGTGCCAGCAGCTTAGGGAATGCGGTTGGAAACACCATATATTTT.